Listed below are T cell receptor beta chains from one sample, sequenced in a study of CD8+ T cells in alopecia areata. Using immunoSEQ multiplex PCR, the repertoire was profiled, and TCRdb retains in-frame clones only, with some absent. Of some 190,000 clones listed, around three fifths were seen once; the top ten hold about 1.3%. This sample comprised CD4+ T cells sorted from blood, obtained around week 47, from a patient treated with tofacitinib. The receptors shown here come from a human donor with alopecia areata. The CDR3 runs from the conserved cysteine through the conserved F or W. Fields, in order: V gene, CDR3 length, J gene, D gene, clone size, CDR3 protein, CDR3 DNA. A D gene is named only where the DNA matches it firmly. Clone size, where shown, is once, few, many, or a class for clones that have expanded.

v_call: TRBV27; cdr3_length: 16; j_call: TRBJ2-2; d_call: TRBD1; clone_size: many; cdr3_aa: CASSLSPTGFPGELFF; cdr3_nt: TGTGCCAGCAGTTTATCACCGACAGGGTTCCCCGGGGAGCTGTTTTTT
v_call: TRBV5-6; cdr3_length: 14; j_call: TRBJ1-1; d_call: TRBD1; clone_size: NA; cdr3_aa: CASIGQGGGTEAFF; cdr3_nt: TGTGCCAGCATCGGGCAGGGGGGCGGCACTGAAGCTTTCTTT
v_call: TRBV27; cdr3_length: 17; j_call: TRBJ2-1; d_call: TRBD1; clone_size: NA; cdr3_aa: CASSRTRRDRRGDEQFF; cdr3_nt: TGTGCCAGCAGTCGCACTAGACGGGACAGGAGGGGCGATGAGCAGTTCTTC
v_call: TRBV4-3; cdr3_length: 12; j_call: TRBJ1-2; d_call: TRBD1; clone_size: NA; cdr3_aa: CASSRTGYGYTF; cdr3_nt: TGCGCCAGCAGCCGGACAGGGTATGGCTACACCTTC
v_call: TRBV29-1; cdr3_length: 12; j_call: TRBJ1-2; d_call: NA; clone_size: NA; cdr3_aa: CSSRGEGYGYTF; cdr3_nt: TGCAGCTCACGAGGGGAGGGCTATGGCTACACCTTC
v_call: TRBV5-1; cdr3_length: 15; j_call: TRBJ2-2; d_call: NA; clone_size: NA; cdr3_aa: CASSLRGMNPGELFF; cdr3_nt: TGCGCCAGCAGCTTGAGAGGGATGAATCCCGGGGAGCTGTTTTTT
v_call: TRBV5-1; cdr3_length: 14; j_call: TRBJ2-7; d_call: NA; clone_size: NA; cdr3_aa: CASSATGQLYEQYF; cdr3_nt: TGCGCCAGCAGCGCTACGGGACAACTCTACGAGCAGTACTTC
v_call: TRBV5-1; cdr3_length: 13; j_call: TRBJ2-1; d_call: NA; clone_size: NA; cdr3_aa: CASSLAGGNEQFF; cdr3_nt: TGCGCCAGCAGCTTGGCTGGGGGCAATGAGCAGTTCTTC
v_call: TRBV4-3; cdr3_length: 17; j_call: TRBJ2-7; d_call: NA; clone_size: few; cdr3_aa: CASSQAVGPTGSYEQYF; cdr3_nt: TGCGCCAGCAGCCAAGCCGTAGGACCTACAGGCTCCTACGAGCAGTACTTC
v_call: TRBV30; cdr3_length: 11; j_call: TRBJ2-1; d_call: NA; clone_size: NA; cdr3_aa: CVARIYNEQFF; cdr3_nt: TGTGTGGCCCGGATCTACAATGAGCAGTTCTTC
v_call: TRBV29-1; cdr3_length: 13; j_call: TRBJ2-1; d_call: TRBD1; clone_size: NA; cdr3_aa: CSGGDRIMGEQFF; cdr3_nt: TGCAGCGGTGGGGACAGGATAATGGGTGAGCAGTTCTTC
v_call: TRBV30; cdr3_length: 15; j_call: TRBJ2-5; d_call: TRBD2; clone_size: NA; cdr3_aa: CAWGTGTRRLETQYF; cdr3_nt: TGTGCCTGGGGAACCGGGACTAGACGACTGGAGACCCAGTACTTC
v_call: TRBV7-2; cdr3_length: 14; j_call: TRBJ2-4; d_call: NA; clone_size: few; cdr3_aa: CASSLTHRDAIQYF; cdr3_nt: TGTGCCAGCAGCTTAACCCACCGAGACGCCATTCAGTACTTC
v_call: TRBV2; cdr3_length: 13; j_call: TRBJ1-6; d_call: NA; clone_size: few; cdr3_aa: CASRDDLISPLHF; cdr3_nt: TGTGCCAGCAGGGACGATCTTATCTCACCCCTCCACTTT
v_call: TRBV10-3; cdr3_length: 13; j_call: TRBJ1-1; d_call: NA; clone_size: few; cdr3_aa: CAIRSGRNTEAFF; cdr3_nt: TGTGCCATCAGGAGCGGCAGGAACACTGAAGCTTTCTTT
v_call: TRBV7-3; cdr3_length: 14; j_call: TRBJ2-5; d_call: NA; clone_size: NA; cdr3_aa: CASSLGSSKETQYF; cdr3_nt: TGTGCCAGCAGCTTAGGGAGTTCCAAAGAGACCCAGTACTTC
v_call: TRBV29-1; cdr3_length: 13; j_call: TRBJ1-2; d_call: TRBD1; clone_size: NA; cdr3_aa: CSVENRGAYGYTF; cdr3_nt: TGCAGCGTTGAAAACAGGGGGGCCTATGGCTACACCTTC
v_call: TRBV5-1; cdr3_length: 13; j_call: TRBJ2-6; d_call: NA; clone_size: NA; cdr3_aa: CASSTSGANVLTF; cdr3_nt: TGCGCCAGCAGCACCTCTGGGGCCAACGTCCTGACTTTC
v_call: TRBV7-2; cdr3_length: 18; j_call: TRBJ2-7; d_call: TRBD1; clone_size: NA; cdr3_aa: CASSFSLAGQGSSYEQYF; cdr3_nt: TGTGCCAGCAGCTTCTCTTTAGCGGGACAGGGGAGCTCCTACGAGCAGTACTTC
v_call: TRBV28; cdr3_length: 12; j_call: TRBJ1-1; d_call: NA; clone_size: few; cdr3_aa: CASSSVAETAFF; cdr3_nt: TGTGCCAGCAGTTCGGTGGCGGAAACAGCTTTCTTT
v_call: TRBV9; cdr3_length: 14; j_call: TRBJ1-2; d_call: NA; clone_size: NA; cdr3_aa: CASSATGQHYGYTF; cdr3_nt: TGTGCCAGCAGCGCCACCGGACAGCACTATGGCTACACCTTC
v_call: TRBV7-9; cdr3_length: 18; j_call: TRBJ2-7; d_call: TRBD1; clone_size: NA; cdr3_aa: CASSSTRLPGQGSYEQYF; cdr3_nt: TGTGCCAGCAGCTCTACCCGACTACCGGGACAGGGCTCTTACGAGCAGTACTTC
v_call: TRBV5-6; cdr3_length: 12; j_call: TRBJ1-2; d_call: TRBD1; clone_size: NA; cdr3_aa: CASSPGQGLYTF; cdr3_nt: TGTGCCAGCAGCCCTGGACAGGGGCTTTACACCTTC
v_call: TRBV9; cdr3_length: 14; j_call: TRBJ1-2; d_call: NA; clone_size: NA; cdr3_aa: CASSTVLGEGGYTF; cdr3_nt: TGTGCCAGCAGCACCGTTCTCGGAGAGGGAGGCTACACCTTC
v_call: TRBV2; cdr3_length: 14; j_call: TRBJ2-7; d_call: NA; clone_size: few; cdr3_aa: CASSELRGADEQYF; cdr3_nt: TGTGCCAGCAGTGAACTTAGGGGCGCGGACGAGCAGTACTTC
v_call: TRBV29-1; cdr3_length: 11; j_call: TRBJ1-2; d_call: NA; clone_size: once; cdr3_aa: CSVANQYGYTF; cdr3_nt: TGCAGCGTTGCGAACCAGTATGGCTACACCTTC
v_call: TRBV11-2; cdr3_length: 16; j_call: TRBJ2-5; d_call: NA; clone_size: NA; cdr3_aa: CASSLRSLTYQETQYF; cdr3_nt: TGTGCCAGCAGCTTACGAAGTTTGACATACCAAGAGACCCAGTACTTC
v_call: TRBV5-6; cdr3_length: 13; j_call: TRBJ1-2; d_call: NA; clone_size: few; cdr3_aa: CASSTDTQYGYTF; cdr3_nt: TGTGCCAGCAGCACCGACACTCAGTATGGCTACACCTTC
v_call: TRBV14; cdr3_length: 13; j_call: TRBJ1-1; d_call: NA; clone_size: NA; cdr3_aa: CASSNSGHTEAFF; cdr3_nt: TGTGCCAGCAGCAATTCAGGGCACACTGAAGCTTTCTTT
v_call: TRBV7-2; cdr3_length: 12; j_call: TRBJ1-1; d_call: NA; clone_size: once; cdr3_aa: CASSTADTEAFF; cdr3_nt: TGTGCCAGCAGTACAGCGGACACTGAAGCTTTCTTT
v_call: TRBV29-1; cdr3_length: 12; j_call: TRBJ2-1; d_call: TRBD1; clone_size: NA; cdr3_aa: CSVGQGYNEQFF; cdr3_nt: TGCAGCGTAGGACAGGGTTACAATGAGCAGTTCTTC
v_call: TRBV5-6; cdr3_length: 14; j_call: TRBJ1-2; d_call: TRBD1; clone_size: NA; cdr3_aa: CASSLTGTGNGYTF; cdr3_nt: TGTGCCAGCAGCTTGACGGGGACAGGGAATGGCTACACCTTC
v_call: TRBV7-9; cdr3_length: 13; j_call: TRBJ1-1; d_call: NA; clone_size: few; cdr3_aa: CASSSLRDTEAFF; cdr3_nt: TGTGCCAGCAGCAGCCTCCGGGACACTGAAGCTTTCTTT
v_call: TRBV2; cdr3_length: 15; j_call: TRBJ2-5; d_call: NA; clone_size: NA; cdr3_aa: CASRSRRGDQETQYF; cdr3_nt: TGTGCCAGCAGGAGTCGGCGGGGCGACCAAGAGACCCAGTACTTC
v_call: TRBV5-1; cdr3_length: 17; j_call: TRBJ1-4; d_call: NA; clone_size: NA; cdr3_aa: CASSFGSGLATNEKLFF; cdr3_nt: TGCGCCAGCAGCTTTGGATCGGGGCTAGCAACTAATGAAAAACTGTTTTTT
v_call: TRBV5-8; cdr3_length: 16; j_call: TRBJ1-6; d_call: NA; clone_size: NA; cdr3_aa: CASSLVGGTANSPLHF; cdr3_nt: TGTGCCAGCAGCCTTGTTGGCGGGACGGCTAATTCACCCCTCCACTTT
v_call: TRBV30; cdr3_length: 14; j_call: TRBJ1-2; d_call: NA; clone_size: NA; cdr3_aa: CAWSPGRRDYGYTF; cdr3_nt: TGTGCCTGGAGCCCAGGGCGAAGAGACTATGGCTACACCTTC
v_call: TRBV2; cdr3_length: 13; j_call: TRBJ2-3; d_call: NA; clone_size: NA; cdr3_aa: CASMGGNRDTQYF; cdr3_nt: TGTGCCAGCATGGGTGGTAACAGAGATACGCAGTATTTT
v_call: TRBV29-1; cdr3_length: 15; j_call: TRBJ2-3; d_call: NA; clone_size: NA; cdr3_aa: CSVEGTPKQADTQYF; cdr3_nt: TGCAGCGTTGAGGGAACCCCCAAGCAGGCAGATACGCAGTATTTT
v_call: TRBV5-1; cdr3_length: 14; j_call: TRBJ1-2; d_call: NA; clone_size: NA; cdr3_aa: CASSPTGQNYGYTF; cdr3_nt: TGCGCCAGCAGCCCGACTGGGCAGAACTATGGCTACACCTTC
v_call: TRBV5-1; cdr3_length: 12; j_call: TRBJ2-5; d_call: NA; clone_size: NA; cdr3_aa: CASRSDGETQYF; cdr3_nt: TGCGCCAGCAGGTCGGACGGGGAGACCCAGTACTTC
v_call: TRBV7-9; cdr3_length: 16; j_call: TRBJ2-6; d_call: NA; clone_size: few; cdr3_aa: CASSLYGSSGANVLTF; cdr3_nt: TGTGCCAGCAGCTTATACGGCAGCTCTGGGGCCAACGTCCTGACTTTC
v_call: TRBV20-1; cdr3_length: 10; j_call: TRBJ1-2; d_call: NA; clone_size: NA; cdr3_aa: CSAGSPGYTF; cdr3_nt: TGCAGTGCCGGGTCGCCTGGCTACACCTTC
v_call: TRBV11-2; cdr3_length: 16; j_call: TRBJ2-2; d_call: NA; clone_size: few; cdr3_aa: CASSLVYRKNTGELFF; cdr3_nt: TGTGCCAGCAGCTTAGTCTACAGAAAGAACACCGGGGAGCTGTTTTTT
v_call: TRBV5-1; cdr3_length: 13; j_call: TRBJ2-5; d_call: NA; clone_size: NA; cdr3_aa: CASSLQGTETQYF; cdr3_nt: TGCGCCAGCAGCTTGCAGGGTACGGAGACCCAGTACTTC
v_call: TRBV29-1; cdr3_length: 16; j_call: TRBJ1-5; d_call: NA; clone_size: few; cdr3_aa: CSALIGTRDSNQPQHF; cdr3_nt: TGCAGCGCCCTCATTGGGACACGGGACAGCAATCAGCCCCAGCATTTT
v_call: TRBV25-1; cdr3_length: 16; j_call: TRBJ2-2; d_call: TRBD1; clone_size: NA; cdr3_aa: CASSDRTGVNTGELFF; cdr3_nt: TGTGCCAGCAGTGATAGGACAGGGGTCAACACCGGGGAGCTGTTTTTT
v_call: TRBV14; cdr3_length: 13; j_call: TRBJ1-1; d_call: NA; clone_size: few; cdr3_aa: CASSQDRGTEAFF; cdr3_nt: TGTGCCAGCAGCCAAGATCGAGGGACTGAAGCTTTCTTT
v_call: TRBV23-1; cdr3_length: 15; j_call: TRBJ2-5; d_call: NA; clone_size: once; cdr3_aa: CASSSTPQGRETQYF; cdr3_nt: TGCGCCAGCAGCTCCACACCGCAGGGACGAGAGACCCAGTACTTC
v_call: TRBV10-3; cdr3_length: 14; j_call: TRBJ2-3; d_call: TRBD1; clone_size: NA; cdr3_aa: CATLQGLLTDTQYF; cdr3_nt: TGTGCCACGTTACAGGGGCTTCTCACAGATACGCAGTATTTT
v_call: TRBV29-1; cdr3_length: 13; j_call: TRBJ1-1; d_call: NA; clone_size: NA; cdr3_aa: CSAGDSVNTEAFF; cdr3_nt: TGCAGCGCCGGAGACTCCGTGAACACTGAAGCTTTCTTT
v_call: TRBV19; cdr3_length: 15; j_call: TRBJ1-5; d_call: TRBD1; clone_size: NA; cdr3_aa: CASSQQGNGNQPQHF; cdr3_nt: TGTGCCAGTAGTCAACAGGGGAACGGCAATCAGCCCCAGCATTTT
v_call: TRBV5-1; cdr3_length: 12; j_call: TRBJ2-7; d_call: NA; clone_size: many; cdr3_aa: CASSQEESVQYF; cdr3_nt: TGCGCCAGCAGCCAGGAGGAGTCTGTGCAGTACTTC
v_call: TRBV9; cdr3_length: 13; j_call: TRBJ2-1; d_call: NA; clone_size: NA; cdr3_aa: CASSVDPLNEQFF; cdr3_nt: TGTGCCAGCAGCGTAGACCCTTTAAATGAGCAGTTCTTC
v_call: TRBV5-7; cdr3_length: 17; j_call: TRBJ2-3; d_call: NA; clone_size: NA; cdr3_aa: CASSLHSVSGRTDTQYF; cdr3_nt: TGTGCCAGCAGCTTGCATTCCGTGTCAGGACGCACAGATACGCAGTATTTT
v_call: TRBV29-1; cdr3_length: 12; j_call: TRBJ2-3; d_call: NA; clone_size: NA; cdr3_aa: CSVGRETDTQYF; cdr3_nt: TGCAGCGTTGGCAGGGAGACAGATACGCAGTATTTT
v_call: TRBV30; cdr3_length: 17; j_call: TRBJ1-6; d_call: TRBD1; clone_size: NA; cdr3_aa: CAWSVSSGTGFFSPLHF; cdr3_nt: TGTGCCTGGAGTGTATCATCCGGGACAGGGTTTTTCTCACCCCTCCACTTT
v_call: TRBV29-1; cdr3_length: 12; j_call: TRBJ2-2; d_call: NA; clone_size: NA; cdr3_aa: CSVGQNTGELFF; cdr3_nt: TGCAGCGTTGGACAGAACACCGGGGAGCTGTTTTTT
v_call: TRBV15; cdr3_length: 14; j_call: TRBJ2-1; d_call: NA; clone_size: NA; cdr3_aa: CATSLGPKDNEQFF; cdr3_nt: TGTGCCACCAGTTTGGGCCCTAAGGACAATGAGCAGTTCTTC